This T cell receptor (beta chain) was identified during a study of control samples from healthy donors and cancer patients. V gave up 5 bases and J gave up 4 bases, with 17 bases separating them. The CDR3 totals 15 residues. Germline V gene lookup returns CDR1 SGHTA and CDR2 FQGNSA. Data came from immunoSEQ multiplex PCR; TCRdb stores just in-frame clones and leaves some out. The profile shows around 86,000 clones, 70% to 90% of them singletons. The receptor was isolated from a woman between 55 and 75 years old with head and neck cancer. The sample consisted of PBMCs. J is TRBJ2-5 and V is TRBV7-2; D may be TRBD2 (6 bases). The CDR3 spells CASSLPVGGRETQYF. CDR3 sequence (DNA): TGTGCCAGCAGCCTCCCGGTGGGGGGAAGAGAGACCCAGTACTTC.